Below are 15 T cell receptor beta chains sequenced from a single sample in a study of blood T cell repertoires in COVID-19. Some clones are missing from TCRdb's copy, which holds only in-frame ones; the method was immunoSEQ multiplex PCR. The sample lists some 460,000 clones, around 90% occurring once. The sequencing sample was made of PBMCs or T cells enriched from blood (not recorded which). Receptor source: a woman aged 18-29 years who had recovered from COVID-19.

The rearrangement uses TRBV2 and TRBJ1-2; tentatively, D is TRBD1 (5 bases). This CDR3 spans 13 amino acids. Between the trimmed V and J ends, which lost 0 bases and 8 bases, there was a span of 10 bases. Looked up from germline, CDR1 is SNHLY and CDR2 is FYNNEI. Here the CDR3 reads CASSEAEAGGYTF. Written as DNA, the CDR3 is TGTGCCAGCAGTGAAGCAGAGGCAGGGGGCTACACCTTC.

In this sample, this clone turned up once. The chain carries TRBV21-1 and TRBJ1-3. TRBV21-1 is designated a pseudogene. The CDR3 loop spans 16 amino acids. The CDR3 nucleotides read TGTGCCAGCAGCCCTTGTGCGGGGATCTCTGGAAACACCATATATTTT. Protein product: CASSPCAGISGNTIYF.

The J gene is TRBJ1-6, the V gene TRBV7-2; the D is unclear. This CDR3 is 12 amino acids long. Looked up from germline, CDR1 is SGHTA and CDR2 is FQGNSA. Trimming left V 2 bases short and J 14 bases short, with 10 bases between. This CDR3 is CASSLSGFTLHF. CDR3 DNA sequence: TGTGCCAGCAGCTTATCGGGTTTCACCCTCCACTTT.

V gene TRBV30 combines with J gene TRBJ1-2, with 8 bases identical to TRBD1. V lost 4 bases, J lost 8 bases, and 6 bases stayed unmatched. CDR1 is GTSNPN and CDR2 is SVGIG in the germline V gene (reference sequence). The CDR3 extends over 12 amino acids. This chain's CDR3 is CAWTRTGKGYTF. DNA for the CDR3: TGTGCCTGGACCCGGACAGGGAAGGGCTACACCTTC.

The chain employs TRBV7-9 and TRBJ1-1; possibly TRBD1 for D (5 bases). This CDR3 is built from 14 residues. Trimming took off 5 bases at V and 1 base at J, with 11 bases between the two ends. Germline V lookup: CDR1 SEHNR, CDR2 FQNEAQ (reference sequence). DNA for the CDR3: TGTGCCAGCAGCCCGACAGAGAGGAACACTGAAGCTTTCTTT. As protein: CASSPTERNTEAFF.

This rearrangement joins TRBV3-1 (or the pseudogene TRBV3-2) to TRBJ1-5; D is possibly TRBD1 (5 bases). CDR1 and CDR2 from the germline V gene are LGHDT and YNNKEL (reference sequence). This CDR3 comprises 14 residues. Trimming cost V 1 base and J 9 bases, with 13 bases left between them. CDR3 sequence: CASSQGRGTGPQHF. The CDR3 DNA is TGTGCCAGCAGCCAAGGGCGGGGGACCGGGCCCCAGCATTTT.

The CDR3 protein is CASSENRGYGYTF. Written as DNA, the CDR3 is TGTGCCAGCAGTGAGAACAGGGGCTATGGCTACACCTTC. V gene TRBV2 combines with J gene TRBJ1-2; the match to TRBD1 covers 7 bases. J lost 4 bases, V lost 3 bases, and 2 bases had no gene match. The CDR3 length is 13 residues. Looked up from germline, CDR1 is SNHLY and CDR2 is FYNNEI. Variable domain in full (rest from reference TRBV2 and TRBJ1-2): EPEVTQTPSHQVTQMGQEVILRCVPISNHLYFYWYRQILGQKVEFLVSFYNNEISEKSEIFDDQFSVERPDGSNFTLKIRSTKLEDSAMYFCASSENRGYGYTFGSGTRLTVV.

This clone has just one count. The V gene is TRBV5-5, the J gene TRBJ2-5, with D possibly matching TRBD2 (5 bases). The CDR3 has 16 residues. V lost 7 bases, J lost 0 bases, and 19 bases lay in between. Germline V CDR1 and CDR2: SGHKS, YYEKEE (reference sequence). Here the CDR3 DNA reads TGTGCCAGCTTCTCACCCTTTGTGCGGGACCAAGAGACCCAGTACTTC. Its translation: CASFSPFVRDQETQYF.

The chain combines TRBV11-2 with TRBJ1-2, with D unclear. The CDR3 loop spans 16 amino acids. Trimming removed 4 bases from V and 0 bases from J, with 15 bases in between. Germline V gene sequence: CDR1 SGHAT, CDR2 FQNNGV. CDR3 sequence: CASSYSLADPNYGYTF. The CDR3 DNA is TGTGCCAGCAGCTACTCGTTAGCAGACCCTAACTATGGCTACACCTTC. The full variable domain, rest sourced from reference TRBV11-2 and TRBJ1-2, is EAGVAQSPRYKIIEKRQSVAFWCNPISGHATLYWYQQILGQGPKLLIQFQNNGVVDDSQLPKDRFSAERLKGVDSTLKIQPAKLEDSAVYLCASSYSLADPNYGYTFGSGTRLTVV.

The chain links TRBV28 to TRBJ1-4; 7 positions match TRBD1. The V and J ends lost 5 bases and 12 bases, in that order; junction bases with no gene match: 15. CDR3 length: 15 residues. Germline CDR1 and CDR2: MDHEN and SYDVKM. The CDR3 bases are TGTGCCAGCAGTCCGGGGAACAGGGGATCGCAGGAACTGTTTTTT. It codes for CASSPGNRGSQELFF.

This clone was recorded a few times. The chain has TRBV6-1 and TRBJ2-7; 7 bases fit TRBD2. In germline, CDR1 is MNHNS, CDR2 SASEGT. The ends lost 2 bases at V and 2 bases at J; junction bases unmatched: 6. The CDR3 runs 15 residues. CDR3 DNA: TGTGCCAGCAGTGAAAGGGACTACCCGGCCTACGAGCAGTACTTC. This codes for CASSERDYPAYEQYF.

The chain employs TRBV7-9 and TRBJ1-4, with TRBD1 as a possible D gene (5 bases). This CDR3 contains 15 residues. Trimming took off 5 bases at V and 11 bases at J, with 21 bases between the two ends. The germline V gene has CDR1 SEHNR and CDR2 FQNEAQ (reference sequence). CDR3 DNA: TGTGCCAGCAGCCCGGGACCTCTTCCTGGGGGGAAACTGTTTTTT. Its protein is CASSPGPLPGGKLFF.

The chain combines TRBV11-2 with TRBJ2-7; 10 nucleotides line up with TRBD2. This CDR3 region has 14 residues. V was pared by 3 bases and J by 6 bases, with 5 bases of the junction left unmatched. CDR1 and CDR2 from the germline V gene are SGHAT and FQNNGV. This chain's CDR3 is CASSFTSGASEQYF. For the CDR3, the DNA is TGTGCCAGCAGCTTTACTAGCGGGGCCAGCGAGCAGTACTTC.

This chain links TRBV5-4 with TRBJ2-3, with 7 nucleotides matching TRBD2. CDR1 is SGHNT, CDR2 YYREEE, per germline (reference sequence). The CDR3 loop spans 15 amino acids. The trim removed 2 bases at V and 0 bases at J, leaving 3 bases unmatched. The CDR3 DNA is TGTGCCAGCAGCTTCGGGGGGATAAGCACAGATACGCAGTATTTT. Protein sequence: CASSFGGISTDTQYF. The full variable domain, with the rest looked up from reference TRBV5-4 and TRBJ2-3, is ETGVTQSPTHLIKTRGQQVTLRCSSQSGHNTVSWYQQALGQGPQFIFQYYREEENGRGNFPPRFSGLQFPNYSSELNVNALELDDSALYLCASSFGGISTDTQYFGPGTRLTVL.

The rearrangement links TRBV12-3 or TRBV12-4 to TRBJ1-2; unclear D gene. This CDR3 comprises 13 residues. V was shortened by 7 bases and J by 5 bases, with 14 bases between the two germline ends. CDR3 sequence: CASTPGGRYGYTF. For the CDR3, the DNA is TGTGCCAGCACCCCAGGAGGAAGATATGGCTACACCTTC.